Below are 7 T cell receptor beta chains sequenced from a single sample in a study of cytomegalovirus exposure and HLA in healthy donors (dated by TCRdb to about 2017). Preparation of the library involved the immunoSEQ multiplex PCR assay. A mixture of 60 forward primers for TCR Vbeta segments and 13 reverse primers for TCR Jbeta segments was used in the multiplex PCR. Entries here come from immuneACCESS through TCRdb and include only in-frame sequences with V and J called. Some clones fail to appear in such tables; in the studies checked, an unresolved V gene covers under half of the shortfall, and the cause of the remainder is unknown. Across this sample there are about 210,000 clones, with over 75% seen only once. Of the sample, roughly 10% is held by the ten largest clones. The material sequenced was PBMCs. The source of these receptors is a woman between 45 and 60 years old in good health and CMV-seropositive.

This clone appeared a single time. The chain couples TRBV7-6 to TRBJ2-7; no clear D gene. The V gene lost 5 bases and the J gene lost 0 bases, with 11 bases spanning the gap. Germline-derived CDR1 and CDR2 are SGHVS and FNYEAQ. This CDR3 has 14 residues. The DNA for the CDR3 is TGTGCCAGCAGCCCGAACTGGAGCTCCTACGAGCAGTACTTC. Protein: CASSPNWSSYEQYF.

This chain joins TRBV6-1 and TRBJ2-5, with D uncertain. The germline gives CDR1 MNHNS, CDR2 SASEGT. Between the trimmed V and J ends, which lost 1 base and 3 bases, there was a span of 6 bases. This CDR3 comprises 13 residues. The CDR3 loop reads CASSEVPEETQYF. CDR3 coding DNA: TGTGCCAGCAGTGAAGTCCCCGAAGAGACCCAGTACTTC.

The chain links TRBV7-3 to TRBJ1-3, with TRBD1 matching 9 bases. The junction had 5 bases not matched to a gene; V was cut back by 5 bases and J by 3 bases. Germline V gives CDR1 SGHTA, CDR2 FQGTGA. The CDR3 is 15 residues long. The DNA for the CDR3 is TGTGCCAGCAGCGGCCGACAGGGGGATGGAAACACCATATATTTT. This gives the protein CASSGRQGDGNTIYF.

This clone was counted a few times. Other DNA sequences from this sample encode an identical CDR3 as well. This chain uses TRBV4-1 with TRBJ1-4; 9 positions agree with TRBD1. CDR1 is MGHRA, CDR2 YSYEKL, per germline. V was clipped by 3 bases and J by 5 bases; unmatched bases: 4. This CDR3 comprises 15 residues. The CDR3 loop is CASSQTGGSNEKLFF. The CDR3 DNA reads TGCGCCAGCAGCCAGACAGGGGGGTCAAATGAAAAACTGTTTTTT.

This sequence joins TRBV19 and TRBJ2-5, with D possibly matching TRBD1 (5 bases). CDR3 length: 15 residues. Germline assignment: CDR1 LNHDA and CDR2 SQIVND (reference sequence). V lost 1 base to trimming and J lost 5 bases, with 14 bases between them. The CDR3 DNA follows: TGTGCCAGTAGTATAGGGCCAGGGCAATGGGAGACCCAGTACTTC. This translates into CASSIGPGQWETQYF. Drawing the rest from reference TRBV19 and TRBJ2-5, the complete variable domain is DGGITQSPKYLFRKEGQNVTLSCEQNLNHDAMYWYRQDPGQGLRLIYYSQIVNDFQKGDIAEGYSVSREKKESFPLTVTSAQKNPTAFYLCASSIGPGQWETQYFGPGTRLLVL.

To note about this clone: Additional DNA sequences in this sample encode the identical CDR3. This chain connects TRBV9 to TRBJ1-2, with D possibly being TRBD1 (5 bases). CDR3 length: 17 residues. V lost 4 bases, J lost 3 bases, and 22 bases lay in between. Germline assignment: CDR1 SGDLS and CDR2 YYNGEE. CDR3 sequence (DNA): TGTGCCAGCAGCCCCAGACAGAGAGTCAATGGAGACTATGGCTACACCTTC. Its protein is CASSPRQRVNGDYGYTF.

The rearrangement links TRBV6-5 to TRBJ2-3; no definite D call. Trimming left V 8 bases short and J 2 bases short, with 11 bases between. This CDR3 is built from 13 residues. Germline CDR1 and CDR2: MNHEY and SVGAGI. The CDR3 loop reads CASVAAPTDTQYF. CDR3 bases: TGTGCCAGCGTTGCGGCACCCACAGATACGCAGTATTTT.